These 18 T cell receptor beta chains came from one sample sequenced in a study of blood T cell repertoires in COVID-19. Measured with immunoSEQ multiplex PCR; TCRdb has only the in-frame clones, and not every one. The sample holds tens of thousands of clones; around 87% are singletons and the top ten take more than 2%. The sequenced sample consisted of peripheral blood. These receptors were taken from a woman older than 75 with COVID-19, enrolled during active disease.

The chain combines TRBV11-1 with TRBJ2-5; possible D gene TRBD2, 6 bases. The length of the CDR3 is 13 residues. The V end lost 6 bases, the J end lost 5 bases, and 13 bases lay between the germline ends. Germline CDR1 reads SGHAT; CDR2 reads FQDESV (reference sequence). CDR3 in amino acids: CASSSGLWETQYF. The CDR3 DNA sequence: TGTGCCAGCAGTTCGGGACTTTGGGAGACCCAGTACTTC.

V gene TRBV28 combines with J gene TRBJ1-6; TRBD1 might be the D (6 bases). Germline CDR1 MDHEN, CDR2 SYDVKM. CDR3 length: 15 residues. V lost 6 bases and J 3 bases, leaving 12 bases between the germline ends. CDR3 protein: CASSPPGHYNSPLHF. CDR3 DNA: TGTGCCAGCAGCCCCCCGGGACACTATAATTCACCCCTCCACTTT. The full variable domain, its missing parts supplied by reference TRBV28 and TRBJ1-6, is DVKVTQSSRYLVKRTGEKVFLECVQDMDHENMFWYRQDPGLGLRLIYFSYDVKMKEKGDIPEGYSVSREKKERFSLILESASTNQTSMYLCASSPPGHYNSPLHFGNGTRLTVT.

The chain recombines TRBV5-6 with TRBJ1-2, with a weak D call TRBD1 (5 bases). The CDR3 runs 13 residues. Per the germline V gene, CDR1 is SGHDT and CDR2 is YYEEEE. The V end lost 2 bases, the J end lost 8 bases, and 13 bases lay between the germline ends. The CDR3 sequence: CASSFVRASGYTF. The DNA of the CDR3 is TGTGCCAGCAGCTTCGTCAGGGCCAGCGGCTACACCTTC.

The J gene is TRBJ2-5, the V gene TRBV14; a weak D match, TRBD1 (6 bases). V was clipped by 6 bases and J by 2 bases, with 13 bases between them. This CDR3 is 14 amino acids long. Germline V gene sequence: CDR1 SGHDN, CDR2 FVKESK. CDR3 nucleotide sequence: TGTGCCAGCAGACCCGGGACAACACAAGAGACCCAGTACTTC. This sequence encodes CASRPGTTQETQYF.

The chain couples TRBV28 to TRBJ1-2, with D unresolved. Germline V gene sequence: CDR1 MDHEN, CDR2 SYDVKM. This CDR3 region has 14 residues. V lost 6 bases to trimming and J lost 5 bases, with 16 bases between them. The CDR3 coding sequence is TGTGCCAGCAGCTCGGCGGGAGTCCGGTATGGCTACACCTTC. It encodes CASSSAGVRYGYTF.

This chain uses TRBV29-1 with TRBJ2-7; 10 bases align to TRBD1. CDR3 length: 15 amino acids. Germline CDR1 SQVTM, CDR2 ANQGSEA. V was clipped by 4 bases and J by 0 bases; unmatched bases: 6. The DNA of the CDR3 is TGCAGCGTTGTCCTCCGGGACAGGGGCTCCTACGAGCAGTACTTC. This codes for CSVVLRDRGSYEQYF.

A remark on this clone: At one end the junction does not follow the germline gene, possibly because of a read error. V usage is TRBV9 and J usage is TRBJ2-2; 7 bases fit TRBD2. Germline V lookup: CDR1 SGDLS, CDR2 YYNGEE. This CDR3 has 13 amino acids. CDR3 sequence reads: CATNMGGTGELFF. In DNA form, the CDR3 reads TGCGCCACCAACATGGGGGGGACCGGGGAGCTGTTTTTT.

In nucleotides, the CDR3 is TGTGCCAGCAGTGAACCAGCTAACTATGGCTACACCTTC. Amino acid sequence: CASSEPANYGYTF. The rearrangement uses TRBV9 and TRBJ1-2; no definite D call. Trimming cost V 5 bases and J 0 bases, with 8 bases left between them. Germline CDR1 SGDLS, CDR2 YYNGEE. CDR3 length: 13 amino acids.

This clone is a singleton in its sample. The chain links TRBV3-1 (or the pseudogene TRBV3-2) to TRBJ2-7, with D maybe TRBD2 (5 bases). This CDR3 has 14 residues. V shed 0 bases and J shed 9 bases, with 15 bases lying between them. Germline CDR1 reads LGHDT; CDR2 reads YNNKEL (reference sequence). CDR3 sequence: CASSQDLAFTGQYF. CDR3 coding DNA: TGTGCCAGCAGCCAAGATTTAGCGTTCACGGGGCAGTACTTC.

The chain recombines TRBV11-2 with TRBJ2-1; 15 bases line up with TRBD2. Germline-derived CDR1 and CDR2 are SGHAT and FQNNGV. The CDR3 is 19 residues long. Germline trimming cut 5 bases from V and 0 bases from J; bases unmatched to any gene: 8. CDR3 amino acids: CASSRGLAGGSNSYNEQFF. DNA for the CDR3: TGTGCCAGCAGCCGAGGACTAGCGGGAGGGTCTAACTCCTACAATGAGCAGTTCTTC.

The gene calls are TRBV11-2 and TRBJ1-4, with a tentative D call TRBD1 (5 bases). The CDR3 covers 17 residues. The V end was cut by 5 bases, the J end by 8 bases, with 24 bases between. Per germline, CDR1 SGHAT and CDR2 FQNNGV. The CDR3 spells CASSHTGRQGNEEKLFF. For the CDR3, the DNA is TGTGCCAGCAGCCATACAGGACGTCAAGGCAATGAGGAAAAACTGTTTTTT.

Points on this clone: Germline and junction disagree at one end, which may indicate a read error. This sequence joins TRBV19 and TRBJ1-4; 8 positions match TRBD1. Germline V gene data show CDR1 as LNHDA and CDR2 as SQIVND (reference sequence). The CDR3 has 17 amino acids. CDR3 bases: TGTGCCAGCGGAAGGACAGGGAAGGGGGAGCGCGGTGAAAAACTGCTTTTT. Translating it yields CASGRTGKGERGEKLLF. Using reference TRBV19 and TRBJ1-4 for the parts outside the CDR3, the full variable domain is DGGITQSPKYLFRKEGQNVTLSCEQNLNHDAMYWYRQDPGQGLRLIYYSQIVNDFQKGDIAEGYSVSREKKESFPLTVTSAQKNPTAFYLCASGRTGKGERGEKLLFGSGTQLSVL.

Here the CDR3 reads CASSQRQSNQPQHF. CDR3 coding DNA: TGTGCCAGTAGCCAGAGACAGAGCAATCAGCCCCAGCATTTT. The gene calls are TRBV19 and TRBJ1-5; a possible D gene is TRBD1 (5 bases). V was pared by 6 bases and J by 1 base, with 10 bases between. From germline, CDR1 is LNHDA and CDR2 SQIVND (reference sequence). This CDR3 is 14 amino acids long.

This chain joins TRBV29-1 and TRBJ1-1; TRBD1 might be the D (6 bases). V lost 5 bases and J lost 1, with 11 bases in between. CDR1 and CDR2 (germline): SQVTM, ANQGSEA. This CDR3 has 13 residues. The DNA of the CDR3 is TGCAGCGTTCTCCGCAGGGGGAACACTGAAGCTTTCTTT. Translation gives CSVLRRGNTEAFF.

The V gene is TRBV2, the J gene TRBJ1-4; TRBD1 aligns across 8 bases. V was pared by 6 bases and J by 6 bases, with 18 bases of the junction left unmatched. CDR3 length: 18 amino acids. Germline V gene lookup returns CDR1 SNHLY and CDR2 FYNNEI. CDR3 nucleotides: TGTGCCAGCAGACCGACAGGGGCCCTGCGGGCTAGCGATGAAAAACTGTTTTTT. As protein: CASRPTGALRASDEKLFF.

V usage is TRBV28 and J usage is TRBJ1-1; D is uncertain. Trimming shortened V by 5 bases and J by 3 bases, and 10 bases separated the two germline ends. The CDR3 contains 13 residues. The germline V gene encodes CDR1 MDHEN and CDR2 SYDVKM. CDR3 nucleotides: TGTGCCAGCAGTCCGACGGGATACACTGAAGCTTTCTTT. It encodes CASSPTGYTEAFF.

The genes are TRBV30 and TRBJ1-2; 8 nucleotides line up with TRBD1. Germline CDR1 reads GTSNPN; CDR2 reads SVGIG (reference sequence). J was trimmed by 2 bases and V by 2 bases; bases with no gene match: 1. The CDR3 has 13 residues. CDR3: CAWSRQGNYGYTF. The DNA for the CDR3 is TGTGCCTGGAGTCGACAGGGGAACTATGGCTACACCTTC.

The chain uses TRBV4-1 and TRBJ1-5; D gene uncertain. The CDR3 is made up of 18 amino acids. Trimming pared 0 bases from V and 3 bases from J, leaving 18 bases between. CDR1 and CDR2 from the germline V gene are MGHRA and YSYEKL. CDR3 in amino acids: CASSQDLGARVINQPQHF. The CDR3 DNA follows: TGCGCCAGCAGCCAAGATTTGGGTGCGAGGGTGATCAATCAGCCCCAGCATTTT.